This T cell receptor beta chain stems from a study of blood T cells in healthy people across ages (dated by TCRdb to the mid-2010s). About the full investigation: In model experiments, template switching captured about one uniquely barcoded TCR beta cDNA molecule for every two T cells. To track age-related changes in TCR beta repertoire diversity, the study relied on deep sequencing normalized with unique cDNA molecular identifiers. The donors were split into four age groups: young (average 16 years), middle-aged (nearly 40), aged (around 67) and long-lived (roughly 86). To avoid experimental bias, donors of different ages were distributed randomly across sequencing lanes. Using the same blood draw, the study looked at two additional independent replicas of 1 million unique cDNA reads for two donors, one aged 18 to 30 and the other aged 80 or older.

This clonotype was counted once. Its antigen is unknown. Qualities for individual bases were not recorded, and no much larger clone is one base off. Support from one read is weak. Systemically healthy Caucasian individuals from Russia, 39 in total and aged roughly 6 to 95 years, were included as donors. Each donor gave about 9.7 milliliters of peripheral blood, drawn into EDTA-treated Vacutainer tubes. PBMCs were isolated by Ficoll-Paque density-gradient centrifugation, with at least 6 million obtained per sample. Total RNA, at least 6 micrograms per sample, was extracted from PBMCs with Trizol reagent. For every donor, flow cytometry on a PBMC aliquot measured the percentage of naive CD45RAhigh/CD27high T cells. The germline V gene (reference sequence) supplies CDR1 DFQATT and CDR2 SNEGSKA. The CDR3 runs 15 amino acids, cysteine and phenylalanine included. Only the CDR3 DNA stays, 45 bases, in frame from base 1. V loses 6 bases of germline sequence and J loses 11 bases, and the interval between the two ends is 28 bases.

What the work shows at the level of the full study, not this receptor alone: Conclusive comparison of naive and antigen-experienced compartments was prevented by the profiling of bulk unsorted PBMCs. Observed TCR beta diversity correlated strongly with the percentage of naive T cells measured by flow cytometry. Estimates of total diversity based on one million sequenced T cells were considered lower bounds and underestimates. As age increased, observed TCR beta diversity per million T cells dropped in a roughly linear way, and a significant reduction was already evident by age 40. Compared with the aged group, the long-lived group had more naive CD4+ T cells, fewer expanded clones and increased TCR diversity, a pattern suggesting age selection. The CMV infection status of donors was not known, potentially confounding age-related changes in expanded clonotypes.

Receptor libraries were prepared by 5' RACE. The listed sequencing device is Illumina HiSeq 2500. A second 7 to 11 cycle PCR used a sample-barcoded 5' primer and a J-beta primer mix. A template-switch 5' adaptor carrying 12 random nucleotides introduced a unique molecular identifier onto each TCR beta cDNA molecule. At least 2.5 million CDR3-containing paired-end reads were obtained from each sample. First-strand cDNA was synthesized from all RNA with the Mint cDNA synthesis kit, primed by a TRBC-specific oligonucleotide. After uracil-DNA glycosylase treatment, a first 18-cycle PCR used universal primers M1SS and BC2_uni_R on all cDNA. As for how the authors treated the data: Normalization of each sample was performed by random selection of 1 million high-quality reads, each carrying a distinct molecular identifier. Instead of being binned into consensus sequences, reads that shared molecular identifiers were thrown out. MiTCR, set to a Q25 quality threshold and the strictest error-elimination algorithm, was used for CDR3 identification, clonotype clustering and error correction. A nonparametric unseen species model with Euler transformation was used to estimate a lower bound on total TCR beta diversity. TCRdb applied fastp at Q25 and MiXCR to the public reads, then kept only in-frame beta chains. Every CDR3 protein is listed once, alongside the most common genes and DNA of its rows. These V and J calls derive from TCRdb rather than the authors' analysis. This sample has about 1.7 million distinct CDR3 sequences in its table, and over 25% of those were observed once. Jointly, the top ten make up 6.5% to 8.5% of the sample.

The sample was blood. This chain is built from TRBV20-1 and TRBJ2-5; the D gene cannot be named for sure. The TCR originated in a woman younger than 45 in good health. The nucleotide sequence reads TGCAGTGCCGCGAATCCTGCCTATATCTACAATGAGCAGTACTTC. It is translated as CSAANPAYIYNEQYF.